This T cell receptor (beta chain) was recovered during a study of blood T cells in healthy people across ages. The CDR3 sequence is 14 residues long. The germline V gene encodes CDR1 SQVTM and CDR2 ANQGSEA. With 4 bases clipped from V and 4 bases from J, the junction kept 7 bases outside the gene matches. Findings and limits, study-wide: Among T cells, TCR beta diversity per million cells dropped roughly linearly as age rose.

With respect to this clonotype: What it binds is not known.

Combining a sample-barcoded 5' primer with a J-beta primer mix, a second PCR ran for about 7 to 12 cycles. A template-switch adaptor with 12 random nucleotides tagged each cDNA molecule. TCRdb recomputed calls from the 5' RACE reads with MiXCR, one row per CDR3 protein. Of around 690,000 distinct CDR3 sequences listed, roughly 53% are singletons. The specimen was blood. This sequence was found in a man in his sixties in good health. The genes are TRBV29-1 and TRBJ2-3; 8 bases fit TRBD2. The CDR3 nucleotides are TGCAGCGTTGTATCGAGCGGGGGAGCAGATACGCAGTATTTT. This codes for CSVVSSGGADTQYF.